This TCR beta chain was documented in a study of blood T cell repertoires in COVID-19. Some clones are missing from TCRdb's copy, which holds only in-frame ones; the method was immunoSEQ multiplex PCR. The sample records some 86,000 clones, 75% to 90% being singletons. With V trimmed by 4 bases and J by 0 bases, 8 bases remained unmatched. Per the germline V gene, CDR1 is SGHNT and CDR2 is YYREEE (reference sequence). CDR3 length equals 18 residues. The rearrangement uses TRBV5-4 and TRBJ2-6; 9 bases agree with TRBD1. Sequencing was done on a sample of peripheral blood. The TCR sequence derives from a woman at least 80 years old with active or convalescent COVID-19. The CDR3 loop is CASSPPGTGFSGANVLTF. CDR3 DNA sequence: TGTGCCAGCAGCCCGCCGGGGACAGGGTTCTCTGGGGCCAACGTCCTGACTTTC.